A selection of T cell receptor beta chains follows, all from one sample in a study of siplizumab effects on memory and regulatory T cells. TCRdb keeps only in-frame clones here, not all; method: immunoSEQ multiplex PCR. The sample shows around 65,000 clones, approximately 79% of them seen only once. The specimen sequenced was memory CD4+ T cells sorted from blood. The receptors originated from a human donor in good health. Each CDR3 is given with its conserved first and last residue. Fields, in order: V gene, D gene, J gene, clone size, CDR3 protein, CDR3 DNA. A D gene is named only where the DNA matches it firmly. Clone size, where shown, is once, few, many, or a class for clones that have expanded.

V gene: TRBV18; D gene: -; J gene: TRBJ1-5; clone size: -; CDR3 protein: CASSPSIISAQPQHF; CDR3 DNA: TGTGCCAGCTCCCCCTCGATTATTAGTGCTCAGCCCCAGCATTTT
V gene: TRBV19; D gene: -; J gene: TRBJ2-5; clone size: -; CDR3 protein: CASSASSVKETQYF; CDR3 DNA: TGTGCCAGTAGTGCCTCTTCGGTTAAAGAGACCCAGTACTTC
V gene: TRBV5-1; D gene: -; J gene: TRBJ1-1; clone size: once; CDR3 protein: CASSLTPTSTEAFF; CDR3 DNA: TGCGCCAGCAGCCTAACCCCCACGAGCACTGAAGCTTTCTTT
V gene: TRBV5-1; D gene: -; J gene: TRBJ2-6; clone size: once; CDR3 protein: CASSLGPLGSGANVLTF; CDR3 DNA: TGCGCCAGCAGCTTAGGTCCTCTAGGCTCGGGGGCCAACGTCCTGACTTTC
V gene: TRBV5-1; D gene: TRBD2; J gene: TRBJ2-5; clone size: -; CDR3 protein: CASSFSGGSQETQYF; CDR3 DNA: TGCGCCAGCAGCTTTTCGGGGGGGAGCCAAGAGACCCAGTACTTC
V gene: TRBV4-2; D gene: -; J gene: TRBJ2-3; clone size: few; CDR3 protein: CASSQDWTTTDTQYF; CDR3 DNA: TGTGCCAGCAGCCAAGATTGGACAACCACAGATACGCAGTATTTT
V gene: TRBV6-6; D gene: TRBD2; J gene: TRBJ2-7; clone size: -; CDR3 protein: CASSPMGGALSEQYF; CDR3 DNA: TGTGCCAGCAGTCCGATGGGAGGGGCCCTCTCCGAGCAGTACTTC
V gene: TRBV7-3; D gene: -; J gene: TRBJ2-2; clone size: -; CDR3 protein: CASSLNRGEELFF; CDR3 DNA: TGTGCCAGCAGCTTAAATAGGGGGGAGGAGCTGTTTTTT
V gene: TRBV6-6; D gene: TRBD1; J gene: TRBJ1-1; clone size: few; CDR3 protein: CASSGDRGREYAFF; CDR3 DNA: TGTGCCAGCAGTGGGGACAGGGGGCGGGAGTATGCTTTCTTT
V gene: TRBV28; D gene: -; J gene: TRBJ1-2; clone size: -; CDR3 protein: CASSPNGFNGYTF; CDR3 DNA: TGTGCCAGCAGCCCCAACGGTTTCAATGGCTACACCTTC
V gene: TRBV4-3; D gene: -; J gene: TRBJ2-5; clone size: -; CDR3 protein: CASSRDGTLIGTQYF; CDR3 DNA: TGCGCCAGCAGCCGCGATGGGACTTTAATTGGGACCCAGTACTTC
V gene: TRBV6-6; D gene: -; J gene: TRBJ1-6; clone size: -; CDR3 protein: CASSLDRKSSPLHF; CDR3 DNA: TGTGCCAGCAGTCTGGACAGAAAGTCTTCACCCCTCCACTTT
V gene: TRBV7-9; D gene: -; J gene: TRBJ2-1; clone size: -; CDR3 protein: CASSLWVSSYNEQFF; CDR3 DNA: TGTGCCAGCAGCTTATGGGTAAGCTCCTACAATGAGCAGTTCTTC
V gene: TRBV2; D gene: -; J gene: TRBJ1-3; clone size: once; CDR3 protein: CASASLGSSGNTIYF; CDR3 DNA: TGTGCCAGCGCCTCCCTGGGAAGCTCTGGAAACACCATATATTTT
V gene: TRBV6-5; D gene: TRBD1; J gene: TRBJ1-2; clone size: few; CDR3 protein: CASQGAGGYTF; CDR3 DNA: TGTGCCAGCCAGGGGGCGGGGGGCTACACCTTC
V gene: TRBV5-4; D gene: TRBD1; J gene: TRBJ1-2; clone size: -; CDR3 protein: CASSLASDRGGYGYTF; CDR3 DNA: TGTGCCAGCAGCTTGGCTAGCGACAGGGGAGGATATGGCTACACCTTC
V gene: TRBV5-1; D gene: TRBD1; J gene: TRBJ1-2; clone size: -; CDR3 protein: CASSLGQGTYTF; CDR3 DNA: TGCGCCAGCAGCTTGGGACAGGGGACTTACACCTTC
V gene: TRBV5-6; D gene: TRBD1; J gene: TRBJ2-7; clone size: once; CDR3 protein: CASSLQLGQVYEQYF; CDR3 DNA: TGTGCCAGCAGCTTGCAATTGGGACAGGTCTACGAGCAGTACTTC
V gene: TRBV6-5; D gene: TRBD1; J gene: TRBJ1-2; clone size: few; CDR3 protein: CASSKPGQGIYGYTF; CDR3 DNA: TGTGCCAGCAGTAAACCGGGACAGGGAATCTATGGCTACACCTTC
V gene: TRBV6-5; D gene: -; J gene: TRBJ1-1; clone size: few; CDR3 protein: CASIGDTEAFF; CDR3 DNA: TGTGCCAGCATTGGGGACACTGAAGCTTTCTTT
V gene: TRBV2; D gene: -; J gene: TRBJ1-2; clone size: few; CDR3 protein: CASSVSQGGYTF; CDR3 DNA: TGTGCCAGCAGTGTCTCCCAGGGAGGCTACACCTTC
V gene: TRBV19; D gene: -; J gene: TRBJ1-6; clone size: -; CDR3 protein: CATLRDPNSPLHF; CDR3 DNA: TGTGCCACCCTCCGGGACCCTAATTCACCCCTCCACTTT
V gene: TRBV5-5; D gene: TRBD1; J gene: TRBJ2-7; clone size: -; CDR3 protein: CASSLGLTTGPYEQYF; CDR3 DNA: TGTGCCAGCAGCTTGGGGCTGACGACAGGGCCTTACGAGCAGTACTTC
V gene: TRBV5-5; D gene: -; J gene: TRBJ2-7; clone size: -; CDR3 protein: CASSPGQGGHEQYF; CDR3 DNA: TGTGCCAGCAGCCCCGGACAGGGAGGGCACGAGCAGTACTTC
V gene: TRBV5-6; D gene: TRBD2; J gene: TRBJ2-2; clone size: -; CDR3 protein: CASSLGGGRIGELFF; CDR3 DNA: TGTGCCAGCAGCTTGGGCGGGGGGCGCATCGGGGAGCTGTTTTTT
V gene: TRBV7-2; D gene: -; J gene: TRBJ1-2; clone size: -; CDR3 protein: CASSITEYGYTF; CDR3 DNA: TGTGCCAGCAGCATTACCGAGTATGGCTACACCTTC
V gene: TRBV5-1; D gene: -; J gene: TRBJ1-1; clone size: -; CDR3 protein: CASTWGELNTEAFF; CDR3 DNA: TGCGCCAGCACATGGGGGGAACTGAACACTGAAGCTTTCTTT
V gene: TRBV19; D gene: -; J gene: TRBJ2-3; clone size: -; CDR3 protein: CASSISTDTQYF; CDR3 DNA: TGTGCCAGTAGTATTTCCACAGATACGCAGTATTTT
V gene: TRBV20-1; D gene: -; J gene: TRBJ2-5; clone size: -; CDR3 protein: CSAPIETQYF; CDR3 DNA: TGCAGTGCTCCAATCGAGACCCAGTACTTC
V gene: TRBV6-1; D gene: -; J gene: TRBJ1-5; clone size: -; CDR3 protein: CASSEKRQVVHQPQHF; CDR3 DNA: TGTGCCAGCAGTGAAAAACGACAGGTAGTCCATCAGCCCCAGCATTTT
V gene: TRBV4-2; D gene: -; J gene: TRBJ1-6; clone size: few; CDR3 protein: CASSPTVDNSPLHF; CDR3 DNA: TGTGCCAGCAGCCCCACCGTTGATAATTCACCCCTCCACTTT
V gene: TRBV9; D gene: TRBD2; J gene: TRBJ2-5; clone size: -; CDR3 protein: CASSGSGTSGGAETQYF; CDR3 DNA: TGTGCCAGCAGCGGTAGTGGGACTAGCGGGGGGGCGGAGACCCAGTACTTC